These T cell receptor beta chains were read from a single sample in a study of post-analysis software for immune sequencing data. One entry per CDR3 protein, called by TCRdb with MiXCR from the PCR reads. The data hold 650,000 to 850,000 distinct CDR3 sequences, with roughly half observed a single time. Sample: blood. These receptors originate from a girl aged 5-17 years with multiple sclerosis. The CDR3 runs from the conserved cysteine through the conserved F or W. A D gene is named only where the DNA matches it firmly. A clone size is listed for some rows: how often the clone was seen (once, few, many), or a class if it is expanded.

abundance,v_gene,d_gene,j_gene,CDR3nt,CDR3aa
.,TRBV7-9,.,TRBJ1-1,TGTGCCAGCAGCTCTAGATCGGCTCTGAACGCTTTCTTT,CASSSRSALNAFF
.,TRBV7-8,TRBD2,TRBJ2-7,TGTGCCAGCAGCCCCCACGTAGGGCGGGAGTACGAGCAGTACTTC,CASSPHVGREYEQYF
.,TRBV5-1,.,TRBJ1-2,TGCGCCAGCAGCTTGGAAGGGGGTGGCTACTATGGCTACACCTTC,CASSLEGGGYYGYTF
.,TRBV18,.,TRBJ2-1,TGTGCCAGCAGGGACACCCGCTCCTACAATGAGCAGTTCTTC,CASRDTRSYNEQFF
few,TRBV20-1,.,TRBJ2-2,TGCAGTGCTAGATCCCGACAGGGAGGCACCGGGGAGCTGTTTTTT,CSARSRQGGTGELFF
.,TRBV4-1,.,TRBJ2-1,TGCGCCAGCAGGGGGGTCAGTCAGAGCTACAATGAGCAGTTCTTC,CASRGVSQSYNEQFF
.,TRBV14,.,TRBJ2-1,TGTGCCAGCAGTCGCGGGACGCGCAATGAGCAGTTCTTC,CASSRGTRNEQFF
few,TRBV7-9,.,TRBJ2-7,TGTGCCAGCAGCTTAGCTGGAGGGGGGCCCCTCGAGCAGTACTTC,CASSLAGGGPLEQYF
few,TRBV29-1,TRBD1,TRBJ1-1,TGCAGCGTTCCAGGGGGCGAGGCTTTCACTGAAGCTTTCTTT,CSVPGGEAFTEAFF
once,TRBV12-5,.,TRBJ2-1,TGTGCTAGTGGTTTGGTATTAACGGATGAGCAGTTCTTC,CASGLVLTDEQFF
.,TRBV19,.,TRBJ1-1,TGTGCCAGCGCCGGGGCCCTCACTTACACTGAAGCTTTCTTT,CASAGALTYTEAFF
.,TRBV20-1,TRBD1,TRBJ2-1,TGCAGTGCTATTGGGGGTAGGGGGCTCAATGAGCAGTTCTTC,CSAIGGRGLNEQFF
few,TRBV2,.,TRBJ2-1,TGTGCCAGCAGTGGGTTACTTAGTATTGTCCAGTTCTTC,CASSGLLSIVQFF
few,TRBV5-1,.,TRBJ2-7,TGCGCCAGCAGCTCATCGGTAAATTCCTACGAGCAGTACTTC,CASSSSVNSYEQYF
.,TRBV20-1,TRBD1,TRBJ2-7,TGCAGTGCTAGGGGATCGACAGGGATCGGCGAGCAGTACTTC,CSARGSTGIGEQYF
once,TRBV20-1,.,TRBJ1-2,TGCAGTGCTAGAGGGGTAGGGGGGGCAGGAGGCTACACCTTC,CSARGVGGAGGYTF